The present T cell receptor beta chain was sequenced within a study of T cell responses to AZD1222 COVID-19 vaccine. Whole-study results and caveats: Donor demographics were predominantly white British with a female majority; clonal diversity may be underestimated. Unmutated variant regions reportedly attract nearly half of all spike-specific TCRs. Compared with day 0, the breadth and depth of the Spike-specific TCR repertoire rose significantly after two doses of AZD1222.

Sequencing used immunoSEQ multiplex PCR; TCRdb keeps in-frame clones, though not all of them. Seen here are 90,000 to 120,000 clones, roughly 93% observed once, and the top ten hold approximately 4.7%. Regarding this clone: Its antigen is unknown.

CDR1 and CDR2 from the germline V gene are KGHSH and LQKENI. V shed 7 bases, J shed 8 bases, and the junction held 2 bases outside the gene matches. The CDR3 is 13 residues long. This clonotype was sampled from an adult in good health. The V and J genes are TRBV18 and TRBJ1-6, with 10 bases fitting TRBD1. The material was peripheral blood, obtained on day 0 of AZD1222 vaccination. Here the CDR3 DNA reads TGTGCCAGCTGTGGGACAGGGGATTCACCCCTCCACTTT. This codes for CASCGTGDSPLHF.